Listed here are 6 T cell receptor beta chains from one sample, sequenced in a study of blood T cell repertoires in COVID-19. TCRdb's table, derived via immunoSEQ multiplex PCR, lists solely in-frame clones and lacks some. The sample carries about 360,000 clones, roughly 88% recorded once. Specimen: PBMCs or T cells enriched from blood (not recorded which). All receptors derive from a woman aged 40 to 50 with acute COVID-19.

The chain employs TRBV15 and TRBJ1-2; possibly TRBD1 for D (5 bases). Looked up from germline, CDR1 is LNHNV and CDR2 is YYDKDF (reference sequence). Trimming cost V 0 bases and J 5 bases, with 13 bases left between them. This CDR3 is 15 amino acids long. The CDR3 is CATSRDYGGWYGYTF. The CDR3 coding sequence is TGTGCCACCAGCAGAGATTACGGGGGGTGGTATGGCTACACCTTC.

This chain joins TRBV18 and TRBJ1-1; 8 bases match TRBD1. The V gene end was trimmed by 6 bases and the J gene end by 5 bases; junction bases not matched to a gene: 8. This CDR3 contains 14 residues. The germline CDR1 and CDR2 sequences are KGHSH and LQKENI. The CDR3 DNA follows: TGTGCCAGCTCGGTAGGACAGGGAGAAACTGAAGCTTTCTTT. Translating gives CASSVGQGETEAFF.

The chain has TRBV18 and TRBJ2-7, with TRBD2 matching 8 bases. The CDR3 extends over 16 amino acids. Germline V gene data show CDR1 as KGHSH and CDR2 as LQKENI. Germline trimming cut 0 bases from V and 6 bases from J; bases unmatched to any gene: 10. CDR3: CASSPPFAGGWIEQYF. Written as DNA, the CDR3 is TGTGCCAGCTCACCACCGTTCGCGGGGGGCTGGATCGAGCAGTACTTC.

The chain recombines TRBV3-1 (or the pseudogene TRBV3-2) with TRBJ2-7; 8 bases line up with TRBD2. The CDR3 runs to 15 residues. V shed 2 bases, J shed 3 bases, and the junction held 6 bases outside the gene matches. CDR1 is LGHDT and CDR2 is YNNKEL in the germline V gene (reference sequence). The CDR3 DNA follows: TGTGCCAGCAGCCAAACTAGCGGCCCTAGCTACGAGCAGTACTTC. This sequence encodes CASSQTSGPSYEQYF.

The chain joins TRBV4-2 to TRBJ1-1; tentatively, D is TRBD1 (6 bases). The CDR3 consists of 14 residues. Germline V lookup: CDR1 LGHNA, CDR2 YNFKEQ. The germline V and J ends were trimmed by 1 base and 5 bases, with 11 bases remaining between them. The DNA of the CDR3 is TGTGCCAGCAGCCAAGGAACAGGGTGGACTGAAGCTTTCTTT. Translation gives CASSQGTGWTEAFF.

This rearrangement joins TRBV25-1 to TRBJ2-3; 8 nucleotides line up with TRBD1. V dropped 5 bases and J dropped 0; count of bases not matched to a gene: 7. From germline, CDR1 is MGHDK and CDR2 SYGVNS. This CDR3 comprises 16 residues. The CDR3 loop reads CASSRQGRSSTDTQYF. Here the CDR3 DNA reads TGTGCCAGCAGTAGACAGGGGCGGTCTAGCACAGATACGCAGTATTTT.